This passage covers 6 T cell receptor beta chains from one sample sequenced in a study of OX40 agonist ivuxolimab in advanced cancers. The assay was immunoSEQ multiplex PCR, and TCRdb's table has in-frame clones only and misses some. The profile shows 68,000 or so clones, about 82% of them singletons. The input for sequencing was CD4+ or CD8+ T cells sorted from blood, taken in a trial of the OX40 agonist ivuxolimab. These receptors were obtained from an adult with an advanced solid tumor such as melanoma, head and neck, liver or kidney cancer.

This clone was observed a single time. V and J are TRBV19 and TRBJ2-1, with 8 bases matching TRBD2. Germline CDR1 and CDR2: LNHDA and SQIVND (reference sequence). V lost 5 bases to trimming and J lost 6 bases; unmatched junction nucleotides: 18. The CDR3 runs 18 residues. CDR3 sequence (DNA): TGTGCCAGTAGTTCATCGGTCGGCCTTAGCGGGGAGGGCAATGAGCAGTTCTTC. This gives the protein CASSSSVGLSGEGNEQFF.

The chain joins TRBV11-2 to TRBJ1-3; 7 positions match TRBD1. V lost 7 bases and J lost 2; bases outside the gene matches: 11. Germline V gene sequence: CDR1 SGHAT, CDR2 FQNNGV. The CDR3 runs 16 residues. The DNA for the CDR3 is TGTGCCAGCACCCTCCGGCCGGGACAGACTGGAAACACCATATATTTT. This sequence encodes CASTLRPGQTGNTIYF.

The CDR3 DNA is TGTGCCAGCAAGTTCGGAGGAACCACTAGCACAGATACGCAGTATTTT. Translation: CASKFGGTTSTDTQYF. V is TRBV27 and J is TRBJ2-3, with D possibly TRBD2 on 5 matching bases. Trimming removed 7 bases from V and 0 bases from J, with 17 bases in between. CDR1 and CDR2 from the germline V gene are MNHEY and SMNVEV (reference sequence). This CDR3 contains 16 residues.

This clone has a handful of counts. V usage is TRBV2 and J usage is TRBJ2-5; TRBD1 might be the D (7 bases). The CDR3 loop spans 14 amino acids. V lost 7 bases and J 4 bases, leaving 16 bases between the germline ends. The germline V gene encodes CDR1 SNHLY and CDR2 FYNNEI. The CDR3 is CASNIQGRGETQYF. The CDR3 DNA is TGTGCCAGCAACATACAGGGGCGGGGAGAGACCCAGTACTTC.

The chain is built from TRBV19 and TRBJ1-6; D unclear. The CDR3 has 14 residues. Trimming shortened V by 3 bases and J by 8 bases, and 11 bases separated the two germline ends. Germline lookup yields CDR1 LNHDA and CDR2 SQIVND (reference sequence). CDR3 sequence reads: CASSITGKDSPLHF. The CDR3 bases are TGTGCCAGTAGTATTACGGGAAAGGATTCACCCCTCCACTTT.

The CDR3 reads CASSLRMNTEAFF. The CDR3 DNA sequence: TGCGCCAGCAGCTTGCGGATGAACACTGAAGCTTTCTTT. The chain employs TRBV5-1 and TRBJ1-1; D is uncertain. The germline V gene encodes CDR1 SGHRS and CDR2 YFSETQ. V gave up 1 base and J gave up 0 bases, with 4 bases separating them. The CDR3 is 13 residues long.